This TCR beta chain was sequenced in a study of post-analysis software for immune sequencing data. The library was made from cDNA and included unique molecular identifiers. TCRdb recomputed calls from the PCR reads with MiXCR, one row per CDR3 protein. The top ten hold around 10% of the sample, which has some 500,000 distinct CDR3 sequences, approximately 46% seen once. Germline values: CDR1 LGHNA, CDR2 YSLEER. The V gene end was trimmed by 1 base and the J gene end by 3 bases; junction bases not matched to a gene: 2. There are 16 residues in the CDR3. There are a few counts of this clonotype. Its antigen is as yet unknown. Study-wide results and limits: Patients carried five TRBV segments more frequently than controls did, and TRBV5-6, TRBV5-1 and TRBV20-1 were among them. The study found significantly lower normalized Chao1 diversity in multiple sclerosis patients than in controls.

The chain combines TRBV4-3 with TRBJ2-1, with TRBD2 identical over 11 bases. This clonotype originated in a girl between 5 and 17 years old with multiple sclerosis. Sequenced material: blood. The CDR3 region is CASSQAGLAVYNEQFF. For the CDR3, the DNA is TGCGCCAGCAGCCAAGCGGGACTAGCGGTCTACAATGAGCAGTTCTTC.